This T cell receptor beta chain was sequenced during a study of blood T cell repertoires in COVID-19. Sequencing used immunoSEQ multiplex PCR; TCRdb keeps in-frame clones, though not all of them. There are some 320,000 clones in the sample; 80% to 90% occur only once, and approximately 5% lies in the top ten. The CDR3 runs to 16 residues. J was trimmed by 6 bases and V by 4 bases; bases with no gene match: 11. The germline V gene encodes CDR1 SGHTA and CDR2 FQGNSA. This sequence was found in a woman younger than 45 who had recovered from COVID-19. This chain joins TRBV7-2 and TRBJ1-5, with TRBD1 matching over 8 bases. Sequenced sample: PBMCs or T cells enriched from blood (not recorded which). The CDR3 DNA is TGTGCCAGCAGCTCTAGAGGCCAGGGGGCGGGTCAGCCCCAGCATTTT. Protein: CASSSRGQGAGQPQHF. Drawing the rest from reference TRBV7-2 and TRBJ1-5, the complete variable domain is GAGVSQSPSNKVTEKGKDVELRCDPISGHTALYWYRQSLGQGLEFLIYFQGNSAPDKSGLPSDRFSAERTGGSVSTLTIQRTQQEDSAVYLCASSSRGQGAGQPQHFGDGTRLSIL.